This T cell receptor beta chain originates from a study of T cells in Graves' hyperthyroidism and ophthalmopathy. TCR beta CDR3 region amplification was performed from RNA transcripts. A set of HTBI primers served as the primers for a first-round RT-PCR of the TCR CDR3. One entry per CDR3 protein, called by TCRdb with MiXCR from the multiplex PCR reads. The sample includes about 360,000 distinct CDR3 sequences, 20% to 25% seen only once; the top ten take over 70%. V was trimmed by 2 bases and J by 11 bases, leaving 22 bases between them. This CDR3 has 15 residues. Looked up from germline, CDR1 is SGHRS and CDR2 is YFSETQ. This clonotype was detected a few times. Its matching antigen is unknown. Study-wide results and limits: The blood repertoire included most of the expanded thyroid clonotypes above 0.001. Ophthalmopathy was told apart from stable hyperthyroidism by a 13 V-J model.

This chain links TRBV5-1 with TRBJ1-1; D unresolved. The receptor was derived from a man aged 45-65 years with Graves' hyperthyroidism. Source material: blood. The CDR3 DNA is TGCGCCAGCAGCTTACGCCCGGACGCTTCATCGTTCGCTTTCTTT. It codes for CASSLRPDASSFAFF.